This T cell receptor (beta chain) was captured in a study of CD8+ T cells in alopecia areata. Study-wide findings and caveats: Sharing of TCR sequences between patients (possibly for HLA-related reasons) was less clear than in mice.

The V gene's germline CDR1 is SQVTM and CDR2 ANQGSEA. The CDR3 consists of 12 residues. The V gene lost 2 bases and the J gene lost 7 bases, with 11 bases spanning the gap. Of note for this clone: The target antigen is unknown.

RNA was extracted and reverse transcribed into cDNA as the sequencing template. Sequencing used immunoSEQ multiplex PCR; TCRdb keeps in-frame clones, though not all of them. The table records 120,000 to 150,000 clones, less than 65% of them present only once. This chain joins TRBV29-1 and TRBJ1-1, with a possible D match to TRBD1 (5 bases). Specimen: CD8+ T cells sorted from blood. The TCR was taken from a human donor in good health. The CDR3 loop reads CSVEKGGVEAFF. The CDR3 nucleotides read TGCAGCGTTGAAAAGGGAGGGGTTGAAGCTTTCTTT.